This TCR beta chain is from a study of cytomegalovirus exposure and HLA in healthy donors. Regarding the study as a whole: A cluster of highly shared sequence variants was likely a sequencing artifact.

The study ran its PCR with 60 Vbeta and 13 Jbeta primers. The assay was immunoSEQ multiplex PCR, and TCRdb's table has in-frame clones only and misses some. The repertoire includes under 200,000 clones, 75% to 85% of them detected once, and over 2% sits in the top ten. The germline V gene has CDR1 SEHNR and CDR2 FQNEAQ (reference sequence). V was clipped by 4 bases and J by 3 bases; unmatched bases: 3. The CDR3 is 13 residues long. Note on this clone: Its antigen is unknown.

The sample comprised PBMCs. The chain links TRBV7-9 to TRBJ2-7; 7 nucleotides line up with TRBD1. The receptor was derived from a woman between 45 and 65 years old in good health and CMV-seronegative. CDR3 DNA sequence: TGTGCCAGCAGCTGGGGACAGCTCTACGAGCAGTACTTC. Translation gives CASSWGQLYEQYF.